The clone carrying this T cell receptor beta chain was recorded a few times. The data are from a study of T cells of healthy individuals. V was pared by 1 base and J by 4 bases, with 11 bases between. The V gene's germline CDR1 is DFQATT and CDR2 SNEGSKA (reference sequence). The CDR3 loop spans 13 amino acids. TCRdb re-derived calls from the 5' RACE reads in MiXCR, one entry per CDR3 protein. The repertoire holds more than 85,000 distinct CDR3 sequences, approximately 15% seen once, with 6.2% in the top ten. The V and J genes are TRBV20-1 and TRBJ2-7, with D possibly TRBD1 on 6 matching bases. The receptor's source is a human donor in good health. This CDR3 is CSARVNRAYEQYF. CDR3 DNA: TGCAGTGCTAGAGTCAACAGGGCGTACGAGCAGTACTTC.